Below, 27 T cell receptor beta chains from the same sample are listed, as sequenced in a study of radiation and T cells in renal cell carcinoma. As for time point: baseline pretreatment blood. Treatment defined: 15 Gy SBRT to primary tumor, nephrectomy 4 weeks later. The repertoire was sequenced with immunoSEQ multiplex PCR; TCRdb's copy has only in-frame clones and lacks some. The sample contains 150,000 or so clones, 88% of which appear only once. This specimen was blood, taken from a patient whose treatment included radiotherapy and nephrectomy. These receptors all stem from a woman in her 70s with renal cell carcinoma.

CDR3 residues: CASSVGRDTQYF. CDR3 DNA: TGTGCCAGCAGCGTCGGGCGGGATACGCAGTATTTT. The chain carries TRBV9 and TRBJ2-3, with D uncertain. V lost 2 bases, J lost 6 bases, and 7 bases lay in between. Germline values: CDR1 SGDLS, CDR2 YYNGEE. The CDR3 consists of 12 residues. Drawing the rest from reference TRBV9 and TRBJ2-3, the complete variable domain is DSGVTQTPKHLITATGQRVTLRCSPRSGDLSVYWYQQSLDQGLQFLIQYYNGEERAKGNILERFSAQQFPDLHSELNLSSLELGDSALYFCASSVGRDTQYFGPGTRLTVL.

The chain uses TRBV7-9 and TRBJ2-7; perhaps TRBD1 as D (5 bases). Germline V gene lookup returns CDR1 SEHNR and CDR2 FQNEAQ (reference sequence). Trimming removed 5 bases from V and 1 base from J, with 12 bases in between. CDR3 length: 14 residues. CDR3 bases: TGTGCCAGCAGCGAATCTGGACAATCCTACGAGCAGTACTTC. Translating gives CASSESGQSYEQYF.

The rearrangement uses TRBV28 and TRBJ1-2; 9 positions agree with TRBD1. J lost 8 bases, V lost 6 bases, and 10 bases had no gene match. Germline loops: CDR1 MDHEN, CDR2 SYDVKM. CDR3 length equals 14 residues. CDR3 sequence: CASRDTGTGIGYTF. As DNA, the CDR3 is TGTGCCAGCAGAGATACCGGGACAGGGATAGGCTACACCTTC.

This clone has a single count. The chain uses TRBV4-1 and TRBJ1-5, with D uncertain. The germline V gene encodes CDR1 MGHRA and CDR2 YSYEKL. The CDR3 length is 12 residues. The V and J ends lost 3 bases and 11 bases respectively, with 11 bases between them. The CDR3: CASSHPGSSQHF. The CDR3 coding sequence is TGCGCCAGCAGCCATCCCGGTTCGTCCCAGCATTTT.

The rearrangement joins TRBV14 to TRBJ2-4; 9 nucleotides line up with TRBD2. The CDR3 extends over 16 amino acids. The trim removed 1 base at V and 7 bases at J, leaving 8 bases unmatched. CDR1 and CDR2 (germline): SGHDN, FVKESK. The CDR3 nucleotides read TGTGCCAGCAGCCAAGGTCCCAGCGGGGGGACGAACATTCAGTACTTC. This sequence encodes CASSQGPSGGTNIQYF.

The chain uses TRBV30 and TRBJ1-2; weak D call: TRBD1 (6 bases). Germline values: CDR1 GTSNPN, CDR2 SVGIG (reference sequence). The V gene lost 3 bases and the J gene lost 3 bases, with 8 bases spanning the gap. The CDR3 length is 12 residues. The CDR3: CAWRTGDYGYTF. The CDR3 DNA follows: TGTGCCTGGAGGACAGGCGACTATGGCTACACCTTC.

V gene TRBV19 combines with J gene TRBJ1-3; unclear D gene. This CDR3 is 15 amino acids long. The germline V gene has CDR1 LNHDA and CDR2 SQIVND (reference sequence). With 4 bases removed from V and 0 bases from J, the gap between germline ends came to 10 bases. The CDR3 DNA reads TGTGCCAGTAGTAGCCCCCAGAGCTCTGGAAACACCATATATTTT. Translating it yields CASSSPQSSGNTIYF.

The chain's CDR3 is CASRGTGNEKLFF. As DNA, the CDR3 is TGTGCCTCCCGGGGGACAGGAAATGAAAAACTGTTTTTT. The chain carries TRBV30 and TRBJ1-4, with 8 nucleotides matching TRBD1. The V and J ends lost 7 bases and 5 bases, in that order; junction bases with no gene match: 6. Germline V gene data show CDR1 as GTSNPN and CDR2 as SVGIG (reference sequence). The CDR3 runs to 13 residues.

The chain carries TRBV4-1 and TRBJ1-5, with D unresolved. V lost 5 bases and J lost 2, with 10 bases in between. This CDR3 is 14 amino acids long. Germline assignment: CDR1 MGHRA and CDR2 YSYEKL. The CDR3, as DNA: TGCGCCAGCAGCAGTGGTTGGCGCAATCAGCCCCAGCATTTT. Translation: CASSSGWRNQPQHF.

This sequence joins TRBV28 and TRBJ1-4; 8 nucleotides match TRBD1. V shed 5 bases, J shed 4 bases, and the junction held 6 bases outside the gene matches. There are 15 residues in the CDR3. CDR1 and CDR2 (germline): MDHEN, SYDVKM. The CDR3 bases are TGTGCCAGCAGTGGGGCAGGGGGCCTTAATGAAAAACTGTTTTTT. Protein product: CASSGAGGLNEKLFF.

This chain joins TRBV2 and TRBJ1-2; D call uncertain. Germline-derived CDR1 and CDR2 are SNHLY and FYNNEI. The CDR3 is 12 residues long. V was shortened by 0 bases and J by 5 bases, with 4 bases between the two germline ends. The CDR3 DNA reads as TGTGCCAGCAGTGAAGCGAGGTATGGCTACACCTTC. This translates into CASSEARYGYTF.

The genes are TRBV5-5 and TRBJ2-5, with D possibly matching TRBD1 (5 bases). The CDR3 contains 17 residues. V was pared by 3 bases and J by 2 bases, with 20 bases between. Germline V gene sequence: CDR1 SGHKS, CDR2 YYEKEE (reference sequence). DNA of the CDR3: TGTGCCAGCAGCTCCATATCTGGACAAAGAGGTCAAGAGACCCAGTACTTC. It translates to CASSSISGQRGQETQYF.

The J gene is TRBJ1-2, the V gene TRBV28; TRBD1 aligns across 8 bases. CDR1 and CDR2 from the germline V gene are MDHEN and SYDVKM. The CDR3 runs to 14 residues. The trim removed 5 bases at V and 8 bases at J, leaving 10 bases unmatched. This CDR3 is CASSPTLTGEGYTF. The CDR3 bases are TGTGCCAGCAGTCCGACGCTGACAGGGGAAGGCTACACCTTC.

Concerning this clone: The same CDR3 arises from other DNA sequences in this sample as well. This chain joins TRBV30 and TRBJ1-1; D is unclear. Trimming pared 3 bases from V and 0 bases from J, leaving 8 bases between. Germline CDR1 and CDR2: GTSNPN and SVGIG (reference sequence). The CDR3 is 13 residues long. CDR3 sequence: CAWRELLNTEAFF. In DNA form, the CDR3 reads TGTGCCTGGAGAGAGTTACTGAACACTGAAGCTTTCTTT.

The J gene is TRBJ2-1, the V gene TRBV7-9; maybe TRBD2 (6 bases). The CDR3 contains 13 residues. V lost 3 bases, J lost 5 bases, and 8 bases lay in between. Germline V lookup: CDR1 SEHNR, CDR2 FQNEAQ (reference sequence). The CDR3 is CASSLGTHNEQFF. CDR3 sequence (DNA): TGTGCCAGCAGCTTGGGGACTCACAATGAGCAGTTCTTC.

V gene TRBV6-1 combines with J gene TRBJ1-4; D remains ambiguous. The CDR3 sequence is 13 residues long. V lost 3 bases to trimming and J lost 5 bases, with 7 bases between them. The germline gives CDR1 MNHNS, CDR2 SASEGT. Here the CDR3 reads CASSDRVNEKLFF. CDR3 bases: TGTGCCAGCAGTGACCGGGTCAATGAAAAACTGTTTTTT.

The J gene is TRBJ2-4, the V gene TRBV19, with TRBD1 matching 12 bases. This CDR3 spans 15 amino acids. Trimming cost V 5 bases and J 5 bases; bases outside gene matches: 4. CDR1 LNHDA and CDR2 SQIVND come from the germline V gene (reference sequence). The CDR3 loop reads CASSRDRGRENIQYF. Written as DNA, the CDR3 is TGTGCCAGTAGTCGGGACAGGGGGCGTGAAAACATTCAGTACTTC.

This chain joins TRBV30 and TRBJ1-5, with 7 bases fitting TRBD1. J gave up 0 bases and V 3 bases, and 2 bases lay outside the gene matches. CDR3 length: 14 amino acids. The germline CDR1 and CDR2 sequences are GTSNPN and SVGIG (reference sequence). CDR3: CAWRGQSSNQPQHF. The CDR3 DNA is TGTGCCTGGAGGGGACAGTCTAGCAATCAGCCCCAGCATTTT.

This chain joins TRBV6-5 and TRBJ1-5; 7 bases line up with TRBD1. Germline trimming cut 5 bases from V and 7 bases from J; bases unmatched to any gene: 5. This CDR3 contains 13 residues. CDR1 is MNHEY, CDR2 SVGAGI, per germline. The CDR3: CASSDREGQPQHF. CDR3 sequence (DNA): TGTGCCAGCAGTGACAGGGAGGGACAGCCCCAGCATTTT.

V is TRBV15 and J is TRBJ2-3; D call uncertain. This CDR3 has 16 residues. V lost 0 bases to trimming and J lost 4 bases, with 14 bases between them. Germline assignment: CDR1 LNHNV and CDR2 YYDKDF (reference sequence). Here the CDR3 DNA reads TGTGCCACCAGCAGAGACCTCCCGGTCGGCGCAGATACGCAGTATTTT. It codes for CATSRDLPVGADTQYF. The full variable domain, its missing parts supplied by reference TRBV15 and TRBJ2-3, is DAMVIQNPRYQVTQFGKPVTLSCSQTLNHNVMYWYQQKSSQAPKLLFHYYDKDFNNEADTPDNFQSRRPNTSFCFLDIRSPGLGDTAMYLCATSRDLPVGADTQYFGPGTRLTVL.

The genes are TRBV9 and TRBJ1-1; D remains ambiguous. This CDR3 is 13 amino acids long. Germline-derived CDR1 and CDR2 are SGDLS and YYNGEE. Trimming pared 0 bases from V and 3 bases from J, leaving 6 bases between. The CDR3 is CASSVVGDTEAFF. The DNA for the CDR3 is TGTGCCAGCAGCGTAGTTGGGGACACTGAAGCTTTCTTT.

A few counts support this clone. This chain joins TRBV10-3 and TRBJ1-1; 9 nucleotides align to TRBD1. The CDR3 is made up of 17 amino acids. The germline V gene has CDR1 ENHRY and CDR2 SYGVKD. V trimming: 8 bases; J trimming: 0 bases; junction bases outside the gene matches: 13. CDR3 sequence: CAIANFGQGSVNTEAFF. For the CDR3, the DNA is TGTGCCATCGCGAATTTCGGACAGGGGAGTGTGAACACTGAAGCTTTCTTT.

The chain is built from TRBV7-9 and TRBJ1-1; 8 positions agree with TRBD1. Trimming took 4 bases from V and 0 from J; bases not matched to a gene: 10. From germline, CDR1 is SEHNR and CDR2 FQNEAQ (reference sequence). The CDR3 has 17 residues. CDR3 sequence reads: CASSSTGGIRMNTEAFF. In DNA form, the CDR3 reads TGTGCCAGCAGCTCCACAGGGGGAATCCGCATGAACACTGAAGCTTTCTTT.

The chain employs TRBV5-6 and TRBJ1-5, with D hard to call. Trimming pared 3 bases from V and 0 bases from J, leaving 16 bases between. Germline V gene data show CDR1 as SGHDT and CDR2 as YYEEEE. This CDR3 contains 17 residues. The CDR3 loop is CASSYGSAEISNQPQHF. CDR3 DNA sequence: TGTGCCAGCAGCTATGGGTCAGCTGAGATTAGCAATCAGCCCCAGCATTTT.

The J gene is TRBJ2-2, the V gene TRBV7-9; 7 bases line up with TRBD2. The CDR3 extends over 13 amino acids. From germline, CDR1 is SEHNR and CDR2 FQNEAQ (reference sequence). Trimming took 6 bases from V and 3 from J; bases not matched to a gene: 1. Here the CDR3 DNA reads TGTGCCAGCAGGGCGGGAGACACCGGGGAGCTGTTTTTT. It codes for CASRAGDTGELFF. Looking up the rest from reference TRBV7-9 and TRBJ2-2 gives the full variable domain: DTGVSQNPRHKITKRGQNVTFRCDPISEHNRLYWYRQTLGQGPEFLTYFQNEAQLEKSRLLSDRFSAERPKGSFSTLEIQRTEQGDSAMYLCASRAGDTGELFFGEGSRLTVL.

The CDR3 DNA reads TGTGCCAGTAGAATCGCAGGGGGGACAGATACGCAGTATTTT. Translation gives CASRIAGGTDTQYF. The chain links TRBV19 to TRBJ2-3; TRBD1 is a possible D gene (7 bases). The CDR3 contains 14 residues. Trimming stripped 6 bases from V and 3 bases from J, with 13 bases between. Germline values: CDR1 LNHDA, CDR2 SQIVND (reference sequence).

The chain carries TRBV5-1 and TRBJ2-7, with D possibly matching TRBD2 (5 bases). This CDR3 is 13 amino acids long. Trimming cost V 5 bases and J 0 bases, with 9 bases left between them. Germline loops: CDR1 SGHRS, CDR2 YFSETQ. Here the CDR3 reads CASRSEDSYEQYF. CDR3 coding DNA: TGCGCCAGCAGGTCGGAGGACTCCTACGAGCAGTACTTC. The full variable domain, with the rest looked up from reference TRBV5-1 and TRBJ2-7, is KAGVTQTPRYLIKTRGQQVTLSCSPISGHRSVSWYQQTPGQGLQFLFEYFSETQRNKGNFPGRFSGRQFSNSRSEMNVSTLELGDSALYLCASRSEDSYEQYFGPGTRLTVT.